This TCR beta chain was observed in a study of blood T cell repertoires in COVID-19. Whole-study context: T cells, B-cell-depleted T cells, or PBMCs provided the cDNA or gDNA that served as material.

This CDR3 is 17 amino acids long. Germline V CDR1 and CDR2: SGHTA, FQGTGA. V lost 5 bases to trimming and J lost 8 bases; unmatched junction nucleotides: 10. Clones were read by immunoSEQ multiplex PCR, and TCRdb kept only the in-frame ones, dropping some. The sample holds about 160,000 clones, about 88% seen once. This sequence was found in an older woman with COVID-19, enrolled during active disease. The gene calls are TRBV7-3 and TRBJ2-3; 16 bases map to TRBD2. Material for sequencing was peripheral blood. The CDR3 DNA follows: TGTGCCAGCAGCACACTCGGGACTAGCGGGGGGGCCGCTACGCAGTATTTT. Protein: CASSTLGTSGGAATQYF.